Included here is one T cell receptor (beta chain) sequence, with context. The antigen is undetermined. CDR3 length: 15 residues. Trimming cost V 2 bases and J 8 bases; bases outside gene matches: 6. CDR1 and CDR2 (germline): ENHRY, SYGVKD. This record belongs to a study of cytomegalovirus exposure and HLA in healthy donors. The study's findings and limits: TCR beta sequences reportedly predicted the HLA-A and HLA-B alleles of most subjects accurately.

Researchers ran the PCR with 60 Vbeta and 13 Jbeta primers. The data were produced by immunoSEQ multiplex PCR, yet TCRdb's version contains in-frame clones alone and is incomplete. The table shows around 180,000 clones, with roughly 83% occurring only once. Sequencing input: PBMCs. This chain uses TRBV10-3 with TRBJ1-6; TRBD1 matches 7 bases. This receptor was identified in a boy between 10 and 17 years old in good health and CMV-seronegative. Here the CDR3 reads CAISEGGRGYSPLHF. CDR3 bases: TGTGCCATCAGTGAGGGGGGCAGGGGGTATTCACCCCTCCACTTT.